These 17 T cell receptor beta chains originate from one sample sequenced in a study of monozygotic twins with inflammatory bowel disease. TCRdb reprocessed the 5' RACE reads; each CDR3 protein has one entry and no DNA is given. The table gives around 450,000 distinct CDR3 sequences; the top ten clones make up 2% to 2.5% of it. Sample: blood. These receptors were obtained from a human donor with ulcerative colitis or Crohn's disease, or a healthy co-twin of an affected twin (not recorded which).

The chain joins TRBV6-5 to TRBJ1-4; TCRdb indicates TRBD1, and absent DNA this call remains unverified. The germline gives CDR1 MNHEY, CDR2 SVGAGI. The length of the CDR3 is 16 residues. CDR3 sequence reads: CASSYSTGQGGEKLFF.

The chain links TRBV7-8 to TRBJ1-1. Looked up from germline, CDR1 is SGHVS and CDR2 is FQNEAQ. The CDR3 totals 13 residues. The CDR3 here is CASSADLKAEAFF. Supplemented by reference TRBV7-8 and TRBJ1-1, the full variable domain reads GAGVSQSPRYKVAKRGQDVALRCDPISGHVSLFWYQQALGQGPEFLTYFQNEAQLDKSGLPSDRFFAERPEGSVSTLKIQRTQQEDSAVYLCASSADLKAEAFFGQGTRLTVV.

This rearrangement joins TRBV20-1 to TRBJ2-4; TCRdb returns TRBD1, unconfirmable since there is no DNA. The CDR3 covers 16 residues. Germline-derived CDR1 and CDR2 are DFQATT and SNEGSKA (reference sequence). Here the CDR3 reads CSARDRVRTGGFIQYF.

This chain connects TRBV27 to TRBJ1-5. The CDR3 runs to 14 residues. The germline V gene encodes CDR1 MNHEY and CDR2 SMNVEV (reference sequence). The CDR3 reads CASSQRPGNQPQHF.

The V and J genes are TRBV7-8 and TRBJ2-1; the TCRdb call, TRBD2, lacks DNA for checking. The CDR3 runs to 18 residues. CDR1 and CDR2 from the germline V gene are SGHVS and FQNEAQ. The CDR3 reads CASSSAFGGGRAVNEQFF.

This chain uses TRBV28 with TRBJ1-1; the D call of TRBD1 rests on TCRdb alone, since no DNA is present to check it. CDR3 size: 14 residues. Germline V gene sequence: CDR1 MDHEN, CDR2 SYDVKM. The CDR3 loop is CATNSRGKGAEAFF.

The chain employs TRBV10-3 and TRBJ2-1; the D call from TCRdb, TRBD1, cannot be confirmed without DNA. Germline CDR1 and CDR2: ENHRY and SYGVKD. The CDR3 consists of 13 residues. The CDR3 reads CAVSQGLDNEQFF.

The V gene is TRBV5-1, the J gene TRBJ2-5. The V gene's germline CDR1 is SGHRS and CDR2 YFSETQ. The CDR3 sequence is 12 residues long. This CDR3 reads CASSLEGETQYF.

The rearrangement joins TRBV7-9 to TRBJ2-7. The CDR3 has 14 amino acids. The germline V gene encodes CDR1 SEHNR and CDR2 FQNEAQ (reference sequence). CDR3 amino acids: CASSPASGFHEQYF.

The chain links TRBV19 to TRBJ1-5; the TCRdb D gene call, TRBD1, has no DNA to confirm it. The CDR3 contains 16 residues. Per the germline V gene, CDR1 is LNHDA and CDR2 is SQIVND (reference sequence). CDR3 sequence: CASLDDPGEWNQPQHF.

This chain connects TRBV15 to TRBJ2-7; TCRdb's D gene call, TRBD2, goes unchecked for lack of DNA. The CDR3 has 13 residues. The germline V gene has CDR1 LNHNV and CDR2 YYDKDF (reference sequence). CDR3: CATTSGRSDEQYF.

The chain carries TRBV6-1 and TRBJ2-2; TCRdb indicates TRBD1, and absent DNA this call remains unverified. Germline-derived CDR1 and CDR2 are MNHNS and SASEGT. There are 14 residues in the CDR3. CDR3 sequence: CASRKPGGTGELFF.

This rearrangement joins TRBV7-2 to TRBJ2-3; there is no DNA to check the TCRdb D call of TRBD1. The CDR3 is 16 residues long. Germline assignment: CDR1 SGHTA and CDR2 FQGNSA. CDR3 sequence reads: CASSSWGGGRTDTQYF.

The gene calls are TRBV6-4 and TRBJ2-2; TCRdb names TRBD1, which stays unverified in the absence of DNA. The CDR3 runs to 14 residues. The germline V gene has CDR1 MRHNA and CDR2 SNTAGT. CDR3 amino acids: CASSRGAQTGELFF.

V and J are TRBV12-3 or TRBV12-4 and TRBJ2-5; as DNA is missing, the TRBD2 call by TCRdb cannot be tested. The CDR3 has 15 amino acids. CDR3 sequence: CASSFGGRGQETQYF.

The V call is TRBV6-2 or TRBV6-3, the J call TRBJ2-7. The CDR3 is made up of 12 amino acids. Germline V gene lookup returns CDR1 MNHEY and CDR2 SVGEGT. CDR3 sequence reads: CASSFTVYEQYF.

The rearrangement joins TRBV5-1 to TRBJ1-6; TCRdb names TRBD1, which stays unverified in the absence of DNA. In germline, CDR1 is SGHRS, CDR2 YFSETQ. This CDR3 comprises 15 residues. CDR3: CASSASGQGASPLHF.